This T cell receptor beta chain was observed in a study of blood T cell repertoires in COVID-19. Across the study: Italy, Spain and the United States were the sources of the convalescent and acute COVID-19 samples. T cells, B-cell-depleted T cells, or PBMCs supplied cDNA or gDNA.

TCRdb's copy holds only in-frame clones and misses some; the assay was immunoSEQ multiplex PCR. Of 200,000 to 250,000 clones listed, approximately 81% are singletons. The V gene end was trimmed by 3 bases and the J gene end by 1 base; junction bases not matched to a gene: 10. Germline V gene lookup returns CDR1 DFQATT and CDR2 SNEGSKA (reference sequence). The CDR3 extends over 17 amino acids. The rearrangement joins TRBV20-1 to TRBJ2-1, with 9 bases that match TRBD2. The material sequenced was peripheral blood. This TCR came from an elderly woman with active or convalescent COVID-19. Written as DNA, the CDR3 is TGCAGTGCTAGTTCCAGCGGGAGGTACAGTTCCTACAATGAGCAGTTCTTC. Translated: CSASSSGRYSSYNEQFF.